The 31 T cell receptor beta chains in this list originate from one sample, sequenced in a study of blood T cell repertoires in COVID-19. Here immunoSEQ multiplex PCR was the method, and the copy in TCRdb shows in-frame clones only, minus some. The data hold 290,000 or so clones, with roughly 86% observed a single time. The sample taken for sequencing was PBMCs or T cells enriched from blood (not recorded which). These receptors all come from a woman aged 18-35 years who had recovered from COVID-19.

V gene TRBV9 combines with J gene TRBJ1-2; the D gene is possibly TRBD1 (5 bases). The CDR3 consists of 14 residues. Looked up from germline, CDR1 is SGDLS and CDR2 is YYNGEE. V lost 5 bases and J 7 bases, leaving 18 bases between the germline ends. The CDR3 DNA sequence: TGTGCCAGCAGGATGGACATGTTTAACGGTGGCTACACCTTC. Its translation: CASRMDMFNGGYTF.

V usage is TRBV12-3 or TRBV12-4 and J usage is TRBJ2-7; no clear D. The CDR3 runs to 12 residues. V was pared by 2 bases and J by 3 bases, with 5 bases between. The CDR3 DNA sequence: TGTGCCAGCAGTTTAAGCAACTACGAGCAGTACTTC. Residues: CASSLSNYEQYF.

The chain couples TRBV30 to TRBJ2-7; 14 positions agree with TRBD2. Germline assignment: CDR1 GTSNPN and CDR2 SVGIG (reference sequence). Unmatched junction bases numbered 9, after V lost 1 base and J lost 1 base. This CDR3 has 18 residues. CDR3 sequence reads: CAWSDPRTSGGRSYEQYF. CDR3 sequence (DNA): TGTGCCTGGAGTGACCCCAGGACTAGCGGGGGGAGGTCCTACGAGCAGTACTTC.

This clone was picked up a small number of times. The chain combines TRBV12-3 or TRBV12-4 with TRBJ1-2, with TRBD1 matching 8 bases. Losses at the gene ends were 4 bases for V and 5 bases for J; bases not matched to a gene: 0. This CDR3 has 12 residues. In nucleotides, the CDR3 is TGTGCCAGCAGTTACAGGGGGTATGGCTACACCTTC. Encoded protein: CASSYRGYGYTF.

This chain joins TRBV10-2 and TRBJ1-1, with TRBD1 as a possible D gene (5 bases). V was shortened by 8 bases and J by 4 bases, with 17 bases between the two germline ends. CDR3 size: 14 residues. Germline V gene sequence: CDR1 WSHSY, CDR2 SAAADI. CDR3 loop: CASHTSGRGTEAFF. The CDR3, as DNA: TGCGCCAGCCATACGTCAGGGAGGGGCACTGAAGCTTTCTTT.

The V and J genes are TRBV6-2 or TRBV6-3 and TRBJ2-7; TRBD2 matches 7 bases. Per germline, CDR1 MNHEY and CDR2 SVGEGT. The CDR3 runs to 15 residues. The V gene end was trimmed by 6 bases and the J gene end by 3 bases; junction bases not matched to a gene: 11. CDR3 nucleotides: TGTGCCAGCAGCCAAAGCCCCCCTAGCGGCTACGAGCAGTACTTC. This gives the protein CASSQSPPSGYEQYF.

The chain is built from TRBV7-8 and TRBJ2-7, with TRBD1 matching 7 bases. CDR1 and CDR2 from the germline V gene are SGHVS and FQNEAQ. With 5 bases clipped from V and 0 bases from J, the junction kept 4 bases outside the gene matches. CDR3 length equals 14 residues. The CDR3 nucleotides read TGTGCCAGCAGCGGGACAGCGAACTCCTACGAGCAGTACTTC. Its protein product is CASSGTANSYEQYF.

The genes are TRBV2 and TRBJ1-1; D is ambiguous. Germline CDR1 reads SNHLY; CDR2 reads FYNNEI. CDR3 size: 13 residues. Trimming stripped 4 bases from V and 1 base from J, with 7 bases between. CDR3 amino acids: CASSVRGNTEAFF. Here the CDR3 DNA reads TGTGCCAGCAGTGTTAGAGGGAACACTGAAGCTTTCTTT.

J is TRBJ2-7 and V is TRBV27, with TRBD2 identical over 10 bases. CDR1 and CDR2 (germline): MNHEY, SMNVEV (reference sequence). V was clipped by 5 bases and J by 2 bases; unmatched bases: 9. The CDR3 runs to 16 residues. CDR3 region: CASSPNALAGTYEQYF. As DNA, the CDR3 is TGTGCCAGCAGTCCAAACGCACTAGCGGGGACCTACGAGCAGTACTTC.

CDR3 residues: CASSYWSGGAIDTQYF. DNA for the CDR3: TGTGCCAGCAGTTACTGGAGCGGGGGGGCCATAGATACGCAGTATTTT. This chain connects TRBV6-5 to TRBJ2-3; 10 bases match TRBD2. From germline, CDR1 is MNHEY and CDR2 SVGAGI. V dropped 1 base and J dropped 5; count of bases not matched to a gene: 6. This CDR3 spans 16 amino acids.

This clone was recorded once. The chain is built from TRBV28 and TRBJ1-6, with D possibly being TRBD1 (5 bases). Per germline, CDR1 MDHEN and CDR2 SYDVKM. CDR3 length equals 16 residues. V lost 3 bases to trimming and J lost 6 bases, with 15 bases between them. CDR3 nucleotides: TGTGCCAGCAGTTTGGAAGGGGCTCATCGTAATTCACCCCTCCACTTT. It translates to CASSLEGAHRNSPLHF.

This chain links TRBV30 with TRBJ1-1; 7 nucleotides line up with TRBD1. J lost 4 bases, V lost 8 bases, and 10 bases had no gene match. Germline-derived CDR1 and CDR2 are GTSNPN and SVGIG (reference sequence). The CDR3 contains 13 residues. Written as DNA, the CDR3 is TGTGCCAAGAAAGGGGGCTTGGGCACTGAAGCTTTCTTT. This translates into CAKKGGLGTEAFF.

The chain combines TRBV7-9 with TRBJ1-1; perhaps TRBD1 as D (5 bases). Trimming took off 5 bases at V and 0 bases at J, with 19 bases between the two ends. This CDR3 contains 17 residues. Germline V gives CDR1 SEHNR, CDR2 FQNEAQ (reference sequence). The CDR3 is CASSIGPFGTLNTEAFF. CDR3 DNA sequence: TGTGCCAGCAGCATTGGGCCATTTGGGACTTTGAACACTGAAGCTTTCTTT.

V is TRBV7-4 and J is TRBJ2-7; TRBD1 matches at 10 bases. The CDR3 consists of 15 residues. Germline-derived CDR1 and CDR2 are SGHVT and SQSDAQ. The ends lost 2 bases at V and 3 bases at J; junction bases unmatched: 4. The CDR3, as DNA: TGTGCCAGCAGCTTAACCCGGACAGGGGGCTACGAGCAGTACTTC. This gives the protein CASSLTRTGGYEQYF.

This clone was recorded only once. V gene TRBV7-8 combines with J gene TRBJ1-2; TRBD1 agrees at 8 bases. This CDR3 has 13 residues. Germline CDR1 and CDR2: SGHVS and FQNEAQ. The CDR3 sequence: CVTGDQRGYGYTF. The CDR3 DNA follows: TGTGTGACAGGGGACCAGAGGGGCTATGGCTACACCTTC.

The chain has TRBV7-8 and TRBJ2-3, with D unclear. This CDR3 region has 14 residues. V was pared by 2 bases and J by 1 base, with 7 bases between. From germline, CDR1 is SGHVS and CDR2 FQNEAQ. Here the CDR3 reads CASSLWQGTDTQYF. The CDR3 bases are TGTGCCAGCAGCTTATGGCAGGGCACAGATACGCAGTATTTT. The whole variable domain, filled in from reference TRBV7-8 and TRBJ2-3, reads GAGVSQSPRYKVAKRGQDVALRCDPISGHVSLFWYQQALGQGPEFLTYFQNEAQLDKSGLPSDRFFAERPEGSVSTLKIQRTQQEDSAVYLCASSLWQGTDTQYFGPGTRLTVL.

The chain uses TRBV7-9 and TRBJ2-5; D unresolved. The CDR3 is 14 amino acids. Germline loops: CDR1 SEHNR, CDR2 FQNEAQ (reference sequence). V was shortened by 5 bases and J by 1 base, with 11 bases between the two germline ends. The CDR3 loop is CASSHSNGQETQYF. The CDR3 nucleotides read TGTGCCAGCAGCCACTCCAATGGCCAAGAGACCCAGTACTTC.

The chain has TRBV6-9 and TRBJ1-2; 8 bases align to TRBD1. The CDR3 spans 14 residues. The J segment lost 4 bases and the V segment lost 4 bases, leaving 5 bases of the junction unmatched. Germline V gives CDR1 MNHGY, CDR2 SVAAGI. CDR3: CASSSRGPLYGYTF. The CDR3 DNA follows: TGTGCCAGCAGTTCCAGGGGGCCGCTCTATGGCTACACCTTC.

This clone has only one observation. The chain combines TRBV7-9 with TRBJ1-5; D may be TRBD1 (6 bases). The CDR3 covers 16 residues. Germline CDR1 reads SEHNR; CDR2 reads FQNEAQ (reference sequence). V was pared by 5 bases and J by 5 bases, with 19 bases between. The CDR3 here is CASSTALTGGDQPQHF. The CDR3 bases are TGTGCCAGCAGCACTGCCCTGACGGGGGGCGATCAGCCCCAGCATTTT.

The gene calls are TRBV7-8 and TRBJ2-2; D is unresolved. Germline loops: CDR1 SGHVS, CDR2 FQNEAQ. The V end lost 1 base, the J end lost 12 bases, and 9 bases lay between the germline ends. The CDR3 is made up of 12 amino acids. CDR3 amino acids: CASSLVPLQLFF. In DNA form, the CDR3 reads TGTGCCAGCAGCTTAGTCCCCCTACAGCTGTTTTTT.

V and J are TRBV5-1 and TRBJ2-5; 9 bases are shared with TRBD2. V shed 4 bases and J 2 bases; nucleotides not matched to a gene: 3. The germline CDR1 and CDR2 sequences are SGHRS and YFSETQ. The CDR3 contains 14 residues. DNA of the CDR3: TGCGCCAGCAGCCAAAGCGGGGGGCAAGAGACCCAGTACTTC. It specifies CASSQSGGQETQYF.

The genes are TRBV28 and TRBJ2-3, with D perhaps TRBD1 (6 bases). In germline, CDR1 is MDHEN, CDR2 SYDVKM. This CDR3 spans 15 amino acids. The V end lost 6 bases, the J end lost 2 bases, and 15 bases lay between the germline ends. The CDR3: CASSLTGHNTDTQYF. DNA of the CDR3: TGTGCCAGCAGCCTAACGGGACACAACACAGATACGCAGTATTTT. Complete variable domain (other parts from reference TRBV28 and TRBJ2-3): DVKVTQSSRYLVKRTGEKVFLECVQDMDHENMFWYRQDPGLGLRLIYFSYDVKMKEKGDIPEGYSVSREKKERFSLILESASTNQTSMYLCASSLTGHNTDTQYFGPGTRLTVL.

Comment on this clone: The same CDR3 can be traced to other DNA sequences in this sample. The rearrangement links TRBV5-1 to TRBJ2-5; 8 positions match TRBD2. The V gene end was trimmed by 4 bases and the J gene end by 2 bases; junction bases not matched to a gene: 7. The V gene's germline CDR1 is SGHRS and CDR2 YFSETQ. The CDR3 has 15 residues. CDR3 DNA sequence: TGCGCCAGCAGCCTTAGCGGGGCCCTACAAGAGACCCAGTACTTC. Encoded protein: CASSLSGALQETQYF.

This clone was counted between two and nine times. The chain joins TRBV18 to TRBJ2-3; perhaps TRBD2 as D (5 bases). CDR1 KGHSH and CDR2 LQKENI come from the germline V gene. The germline V and J ends were trimmed by 1 base and 0 bases, with 14 bases remaining between them. The CDR3 is 17 amino acids. This chain's CDR3 is CASSPLRGETSTDTQYF. The CDR3 DNA reads as TGTGCCAGCTCACCACTTCGGGGAGAAACTAGCACAGATACGCAGTATTTT.

The CDR3 protein is CASSIRQVMNTGELFF. Here the CDR3 DNA reads TGTGCCAGCAGCATTAGACAAGTAATGAACACCGGGGAGCTGTTTTTT. This sequence joins TRBV9 and TRBJ2-2, with D uncertain. The CDR3 runs to 16 residues. Looked up from germline, CDR1 is SGDLS and CDR2 is YYNGEE. V was pared by 4 bases and J by 1 base, with 14 bases between.

The chain carries TRBV2 and TRBJ1-3; TRBD1 aligns across 9 bases. This CDR3 is 15 amino acids long. Germline loops: CDR1 SNHLY, CDR2 FYNNEI. The junction had 8 bases not matched to a gene; V was cut back by 7 bases and J by 4 bases. The CDR3 region is CASTEQGAPGNTIYF. The DNA for the CDR3 is TGTGCCAGCACGGAACAGGGGGCTCCAGGAAACACCATATATTTT.

This chain joins TRBV14 and TRBJ1-2, with 12 nucleotides matching TRBD1. V shed 5 bases and J 4 bases; nucleotides not matched to a gene: 8. CDR3 size: 16 residues. CDR1 and CDR2 from the germline V gene are SGHDN and FVKESK. The CDR3 DNA reads as TGTGCCAGCAGCTCGGGACAGGGGGCCGGATCCTATGGCTACACCTTC. Translation: CASSSGQGAGSYGYTF.

V gene TRBV27 combines with J gene TRBJ1-1, with D uncertain. Trimming cost V 6 bases and J 1 base, with 18 bases left between them. Germline V CDR1 and CDR2: MNHEY, SMNVEV (reference sequence). The CDR3 is 16 residues long. Written as DNA, the CDR3 is TGTGCCAGCAGACAATATCCGGGAGCCGCGAACACTGAAGCTTTCTTT. It yields the protein CASRQYPGAANTEAFF.

This clone was found once. V gene TRBV6-5 combines with J gene TRBJ2-3; TRBD1 aligns across 9 bases. The germline V gene encodes CDR1 MNHEY and CDR2 SVGAGI. V dropped 7 bases and J dropped 1; count of bases not matched to a gene: 3. There are 14 residues in the CDR3. CDR3 DNA sequence: TGTGCCAGCATCGGGGACAGGGGCACAGATACGCAGTATTTT. Its protein product is CASIGDRGTDTQYF.

The chain uses TRBV10-3 and TRBJ1-1; tentative D call: TRBD1 (6 bases). CDR1 is ENHRY, CDR2 SYGVKD, per germline. Deletions cut 10 bases from V and 0 bases from J, with 18 bases between. The CDR3 has 15 amino acids. The CDR3 region has the DNA TGTGCCAGCACAGGGAGCAATTTTATGAACACTGAAGCTTTCTTT. Its protein is CASTGSNFMNTEAFF.

This chain links TRBV28 with TRBJ2-3, with unresolved D. Germline lookup yields CDR1 MDHEN and CDR2 SYDVKM. Trimming removed 11 bases from V and 0 bases from J, with 9 bases in between. The CDR3 is made up of 12 amino acids. The CDR3 is CASKPSTDTQYF. The CDR3 bases are TGTGCCTCCAAGCCAAGCACAGATACGCAGTATTTT.